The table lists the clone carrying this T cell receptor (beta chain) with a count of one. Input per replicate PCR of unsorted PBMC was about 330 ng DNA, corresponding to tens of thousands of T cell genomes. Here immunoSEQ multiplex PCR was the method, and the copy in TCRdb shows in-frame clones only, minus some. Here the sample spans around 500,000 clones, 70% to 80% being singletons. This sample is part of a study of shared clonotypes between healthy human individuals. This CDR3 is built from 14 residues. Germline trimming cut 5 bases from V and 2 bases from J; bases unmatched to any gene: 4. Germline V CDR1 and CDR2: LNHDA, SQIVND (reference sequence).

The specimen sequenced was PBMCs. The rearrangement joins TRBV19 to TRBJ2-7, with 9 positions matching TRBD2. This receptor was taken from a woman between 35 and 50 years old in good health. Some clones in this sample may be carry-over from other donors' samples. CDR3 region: CASSFSGSTYEQYF. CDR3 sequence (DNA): TGTGCCAGTAGTTTTAGCGGGAGTACCTACGAGCAGTACTTC.